The 10 T cell receptor beta chains in this list originate from one sample, sequenced in a study of blood T cells in healthy people across ages. Using a J-beta primer mix together with a sample-barcoded 5' primer, a second PCR was run for about 6 to 11 cycles. TCRdb analysed the 5' RACE reads with MiXCR anew, one entry per CDR3 protein. The sample yields about 640,000 distinct CDR3 sequences, roughly 43% seen once. Material: blood. These receptors were taken from a man aged 80 or over in good health.

Remarks on this clonotype: This could be a read error, since a much larger clone is one nucleotide away. The chain is built from TRBV24-1 and TRBJ2-5; D is undetermined. The assigned J gene may be wrong: the sequence end matches TRBJ2-1 better. The germline V gene has CDR1 KGHDR and CDR2 SFDVKD. The CDR3 length is 15 residues. This chain's CDR3 is CATSERDLYQETQFF. CDR3 nucleotides: TGTGCCACCAGTGAACGTGACCTGTACCAAGAGACCCAGTTCTTC.

Ten or more counts support this clonotype. The chain uses TRBV6-1 and TRBJ1-2; D gene ambiguous. Germline loops: CDR1 MNHNS, CDR2 SASEGT. V shed 3 bases and J shed 8 bases, with 10 bases lying between them. This CDR3 is 12 amino acids long. The CDR3 region is CASSDGAIGYTF. The DNA of the CDR3 is TGTGCCAGCAGTGACGGCGCTATAGGCTACACCTTC.

The rearrangement links TRBV29-1 to TRBJ1-2, with 7 bases fitting TRBD1. V dropped 6 bases and J dropped 0; count of bases not matched to a gene: 13. The CDR3 is made up of 16 amino acids. Germline values: CDR1 SQVTM, CDR2 ANQGSEA. The CDR3 DNA is TGCAGCGTGGGGGAAAGACAGGGATCAGCTAACTATGGCTACACCTTC. Its translation is CSVGERQGSANYGYTF.

The chain links TRBV20-1 to TRBJ2-2, with D possibly being TRBD2 (6 bases). Trimming shortened V by 6 bases and J by 8 bases, and 25 bases separated the two germline ends. There are 16 residues in the CDR3. Looked up from germline, CDR1 is DFQATT and CDR2 is SNEGSKA (reference sequence). The CDR3 spells CSARWKAGAGQGELFF. Written as DNA, the CDR3 is TGCAGTGCCCGCTGGAAGGCCGGCGCGGGGCAGGGGGAGCTGTTTTTT.

In this sample, this clonotype turned up many times. CDR3 residues: CASSPPAVAKNIQYF. The CDR3 DNA sequence: TGTGCCAGCAGCCCGCCGGCAGTAGCCAAAAACATTCAGTACTTC. J is TRBJ2-4 and V is TRBV3-1; no firm D call. The CDR3 extends over 15 amino acids. Per the germline V gene, CDR1 is LGHDT and CDR2 is YNNKEL (reference sequence). Trimming removed 4 bases at V and 0 bases at J, with 10 bases between.

The chain is built from TRBV21-1 and TRBJ2-7; the tabulated D call, TRBD1, remains unverified against the DNA. TRBV21-1 is labeled a pseudogene. CDR3 length: 16 amino acids. The CDR3 sequence: CASLVRRQILSYEQYF. For the CDR3, the DNA is TGTGCCAGCCTAGTACGACGACAGATCCTCTCCTACGAGCAGTACTTC.

Only a few counts were recorded for this clonotype. CDR3 amino acids: CASSYSGVQPQHF. CDR3 nucleotides: TGTGCCAGCAGTTACTCTGGGGTCCAGCCCCAGCATTTT. The rearrangement joins TRBV6-5 to TRBJ1-5; the D is unclear. The CDR3 extends over 13 amino acids. V shed 0 bases and J shed 7 bases, with 7 bases lying between them. CDR1 is MNHEY and CDR2 is SVGAGI in the germline V gene.

This clonotype was detected a few times. V usage is TRBV4-1 and J usage is TRBJ2-3; D possibly corresponds to TRBD2 (5 bases). Trimming removed 0 bases at V and 3 bases at J, with 16 bases between. Per the germline V gene, CDR1 is MGHRA and CDR2 is YSYEKL. This CDR3 has 17 residues. The CDR3 reads CASSQDRSNGRTDTQYF. CDR3 sequence (DNA): TGCGCCAGCAGCCAAGATCGGAGTAATGGGAGAACAGATACGCAGTATTTT.

The V call is TRBV3-1, the J call TRBJ2-3, with 11 positions matching TRBD2. The CDR3 consists of 16 residues. Germline V gene data show CDR1 as LGHDT and CDR2 as YNNKEL (reference sequence). Unmatched junction bases numbered 3, after V lost 1 base and J lost 3 bases. CDR3 in DNA: TGTGCCAGCAGCCAAGGAACTAGCGGGAGAACAGATACGCAGTATTTT. The encoded protein is CASSQGTSGRTDTQYF.

The chain employs TRBV7-6 and TRBJ2-4; D possibly corresponds to TRBD2 (5 bases). The V gene's germline CDR1 is SGHVS and CDR2 FNYEAQ. CDR3 length: 16 residues. Trimming removed 5 bases from V and 0 bases from J, with 14 bases in between. In nucleotides, the CDR3 is TGTGCCAGCAGCGCTTGGGAGATCGTAGCCAAAAACATTCAGTACTTC. Protein sequence: CASSAWEIVAKNIQYF.